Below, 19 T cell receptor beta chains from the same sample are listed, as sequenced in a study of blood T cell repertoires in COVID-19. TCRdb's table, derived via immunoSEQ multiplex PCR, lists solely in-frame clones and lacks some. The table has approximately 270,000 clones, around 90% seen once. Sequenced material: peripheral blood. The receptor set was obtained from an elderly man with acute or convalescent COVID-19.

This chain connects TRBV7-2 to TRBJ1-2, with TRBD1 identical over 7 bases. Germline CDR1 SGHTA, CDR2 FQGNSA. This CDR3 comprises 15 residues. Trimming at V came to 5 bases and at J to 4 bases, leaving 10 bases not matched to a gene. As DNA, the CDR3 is TGTGCCAGCAGCCCCACCCAGACAGGGTTCTATGGCTACACCTTC. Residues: CASSPTQTGFYGYTF.

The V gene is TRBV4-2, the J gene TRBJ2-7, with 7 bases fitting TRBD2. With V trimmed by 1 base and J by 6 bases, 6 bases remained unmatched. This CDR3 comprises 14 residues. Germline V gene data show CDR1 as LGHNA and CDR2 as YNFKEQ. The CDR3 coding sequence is TGTGCCAGCAGCCAAGTTATGGGGAGGGCCGAGCAGTACTTC. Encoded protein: CASSQVMGRAEQYF.

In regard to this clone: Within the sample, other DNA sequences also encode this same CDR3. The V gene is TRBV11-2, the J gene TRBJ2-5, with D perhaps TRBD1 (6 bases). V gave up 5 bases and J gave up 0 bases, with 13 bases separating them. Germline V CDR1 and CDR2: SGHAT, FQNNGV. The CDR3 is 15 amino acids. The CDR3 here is CASSPRGGYQETQYF. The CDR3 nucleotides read TGTGCCAGCAGCCCCCGAGGGGGTTACCAAGAGACCCAGTACTTC. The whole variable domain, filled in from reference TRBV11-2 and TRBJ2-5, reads EAGVAQSPRYKIIEKRQSVAFWCNPISGHATLYWYQQILGQGPKLLIQFQNNGVVDDSQLPKDRFSAERLKGVDSTLKIQPAKLEDSAVYLCASSPRGGYQETQYFGPGTRLLVL.

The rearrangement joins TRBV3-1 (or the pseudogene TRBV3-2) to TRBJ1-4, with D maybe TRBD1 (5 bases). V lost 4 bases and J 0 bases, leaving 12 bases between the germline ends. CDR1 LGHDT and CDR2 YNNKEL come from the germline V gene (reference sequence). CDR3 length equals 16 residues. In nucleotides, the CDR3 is TGTGCCAGCAGCCTCACTCGACAGACAACTAATGAAAAACTGTTTTTT. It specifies CASSLTRQTTNEKLFF.

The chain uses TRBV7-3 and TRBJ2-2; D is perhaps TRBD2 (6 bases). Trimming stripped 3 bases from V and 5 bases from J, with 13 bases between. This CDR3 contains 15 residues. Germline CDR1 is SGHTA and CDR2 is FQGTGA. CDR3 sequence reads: CASSFSGAGTGELFF. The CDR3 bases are TGTGCCAGCAGCTTCTCCGGGGCGGGAACCGGGGAGCTGTTTTTT. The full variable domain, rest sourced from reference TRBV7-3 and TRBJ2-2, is GAGVSQTPSNKVTEKGKYVELRCDPISGHTALYWYRQSLGQGPEFLIYFQGTGAADDSGLPNDRFFAVRPEGSVSTLKIQRTERGDSAVYLCASSFSGAGTGELFFGEGSRLTVL.

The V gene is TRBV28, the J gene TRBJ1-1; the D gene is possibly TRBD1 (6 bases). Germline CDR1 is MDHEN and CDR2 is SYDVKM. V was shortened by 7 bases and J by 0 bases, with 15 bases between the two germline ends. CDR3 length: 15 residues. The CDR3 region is CASKKSRGMNTEAFF. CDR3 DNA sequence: TGTGCCAGCAAGAAAAGCAGGGGCATGAACACTGAAGCTTTCTTT.

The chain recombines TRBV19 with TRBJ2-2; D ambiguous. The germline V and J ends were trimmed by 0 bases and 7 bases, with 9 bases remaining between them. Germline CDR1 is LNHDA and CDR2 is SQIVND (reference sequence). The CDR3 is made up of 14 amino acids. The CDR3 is CASSIERLSGELFF. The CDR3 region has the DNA TGTGCCAGTAGTATAGAACGTTTGAGCGGGGAGCTGTTTTTT.

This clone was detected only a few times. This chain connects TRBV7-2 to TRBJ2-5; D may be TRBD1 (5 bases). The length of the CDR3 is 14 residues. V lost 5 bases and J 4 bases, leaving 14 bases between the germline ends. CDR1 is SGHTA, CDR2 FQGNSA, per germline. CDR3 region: CASSPNRGAETQYF. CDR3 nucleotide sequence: TGTGCCAGCAGCCCGAATCGTGGGGCAGAGACCCAGTACTTC.

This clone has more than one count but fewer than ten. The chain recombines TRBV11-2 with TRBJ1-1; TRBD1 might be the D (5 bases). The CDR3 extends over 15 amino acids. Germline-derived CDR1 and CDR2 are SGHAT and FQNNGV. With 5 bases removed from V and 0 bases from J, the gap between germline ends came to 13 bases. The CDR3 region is CASSPLGGLNTEAFF. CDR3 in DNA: TGTGCCAGCAGCCCCTTGGGGGGGTTGAACACTGAAGCTTTCTTT.

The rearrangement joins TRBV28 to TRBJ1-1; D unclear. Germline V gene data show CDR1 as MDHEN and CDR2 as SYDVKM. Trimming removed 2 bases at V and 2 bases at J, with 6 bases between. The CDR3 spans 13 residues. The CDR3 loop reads CASSLRHNTEAFF. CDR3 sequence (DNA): TGTGCCAGCAGTTTAAGACACAACACTGAAGCTTTCTTT.

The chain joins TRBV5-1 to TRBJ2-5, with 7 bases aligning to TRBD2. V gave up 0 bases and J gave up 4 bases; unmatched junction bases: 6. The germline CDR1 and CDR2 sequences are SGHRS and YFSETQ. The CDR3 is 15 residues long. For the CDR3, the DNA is TGCGCCAGCAGCTTGGACGGGACTACCTCAGAGACCCAGTACTTC. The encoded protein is CASSLDGTTSETQYF.

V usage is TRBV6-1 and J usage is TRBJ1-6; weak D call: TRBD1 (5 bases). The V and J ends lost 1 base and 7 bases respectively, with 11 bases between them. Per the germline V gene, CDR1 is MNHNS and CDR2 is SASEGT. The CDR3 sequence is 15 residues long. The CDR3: CASSEGRGGNSPLHF. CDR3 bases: TGTGCCAGCAGTGAAGGTAGGGGAGGCAATTCACCCCTCCACTTT.

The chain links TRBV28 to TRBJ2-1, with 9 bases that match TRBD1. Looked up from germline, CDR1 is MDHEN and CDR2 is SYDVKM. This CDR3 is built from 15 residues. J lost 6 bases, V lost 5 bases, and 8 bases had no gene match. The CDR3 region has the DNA TGTGCCAGCAGTCCTCCGGGACAGGGAGGCAATGAGCAGTTCTTC. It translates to CASSPPGQGGNEQFF.

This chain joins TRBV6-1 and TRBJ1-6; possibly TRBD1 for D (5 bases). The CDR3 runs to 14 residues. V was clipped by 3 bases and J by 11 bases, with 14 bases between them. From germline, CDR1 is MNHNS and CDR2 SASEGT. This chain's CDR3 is CASSEEGVGPPLHF. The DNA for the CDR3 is TGTGCCAGCAGTGAGGAAGGGGTAGGTCCACCCCTCCACTTT.

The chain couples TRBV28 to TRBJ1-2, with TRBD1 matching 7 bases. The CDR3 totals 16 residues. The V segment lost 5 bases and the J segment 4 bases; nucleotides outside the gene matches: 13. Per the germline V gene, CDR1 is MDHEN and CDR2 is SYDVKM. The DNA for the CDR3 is TGTGCCAGCAGTGCGATAGGGGGCGAGGAGGGCTATGGCTACACCTTC. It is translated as CASSAIGGEEGYGYTF.

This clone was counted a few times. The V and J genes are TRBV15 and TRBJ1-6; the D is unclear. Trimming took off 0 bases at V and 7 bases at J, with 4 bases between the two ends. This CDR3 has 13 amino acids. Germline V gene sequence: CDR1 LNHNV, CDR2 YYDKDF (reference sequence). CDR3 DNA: TGTGCCACCAGCAGAGACCAGAATTCACCCCTCCACTTT. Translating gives CATSRDQNSPLHF.

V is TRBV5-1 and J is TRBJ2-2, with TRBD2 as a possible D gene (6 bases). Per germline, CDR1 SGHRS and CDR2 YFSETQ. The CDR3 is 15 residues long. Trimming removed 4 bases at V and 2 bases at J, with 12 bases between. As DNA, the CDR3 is TGCGCCAGCAGCACGGACTACCGAAACACCGGGGAGCTGTTTTTT. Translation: CASSTDYRNTGELFF.

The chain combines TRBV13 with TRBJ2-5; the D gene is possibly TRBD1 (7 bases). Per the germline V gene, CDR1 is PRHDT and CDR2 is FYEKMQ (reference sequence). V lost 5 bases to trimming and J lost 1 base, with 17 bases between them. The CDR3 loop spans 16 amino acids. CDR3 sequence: CASSPRGAGGQETQYF. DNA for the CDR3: TGTGCCAGCAGCCCCAGGGGGGCAGGGGGCCAAGAGACCCAGTACTTC.

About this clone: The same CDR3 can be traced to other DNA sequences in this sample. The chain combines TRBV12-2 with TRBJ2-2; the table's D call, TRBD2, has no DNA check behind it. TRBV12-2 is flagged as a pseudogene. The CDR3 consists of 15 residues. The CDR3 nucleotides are TGTGCAAGTCGCTTAGCGTCCGGTCTTATAGGGGAGCTGTTTTTT. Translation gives CASRLASGLIGELFF.